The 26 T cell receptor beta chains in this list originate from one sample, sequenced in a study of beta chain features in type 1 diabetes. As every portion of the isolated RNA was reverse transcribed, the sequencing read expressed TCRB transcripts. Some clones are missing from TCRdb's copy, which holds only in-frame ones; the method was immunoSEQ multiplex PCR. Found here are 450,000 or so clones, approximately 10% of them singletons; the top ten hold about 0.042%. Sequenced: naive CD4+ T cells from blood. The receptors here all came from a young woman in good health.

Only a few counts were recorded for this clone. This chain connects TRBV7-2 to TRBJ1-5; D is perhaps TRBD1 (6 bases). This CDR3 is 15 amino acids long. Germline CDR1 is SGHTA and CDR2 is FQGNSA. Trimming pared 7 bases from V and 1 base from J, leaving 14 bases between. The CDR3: CASNSGTLSNQPQHF. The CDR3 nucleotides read TGTGCCAGCAACTCCGGGACACTCAGCAATCAGCCCCAGCATTTT.

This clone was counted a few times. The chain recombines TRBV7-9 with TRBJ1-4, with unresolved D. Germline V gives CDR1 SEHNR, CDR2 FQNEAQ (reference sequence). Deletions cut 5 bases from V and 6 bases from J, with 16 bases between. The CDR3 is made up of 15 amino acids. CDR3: CASSRRADVYEKLFF. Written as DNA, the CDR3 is TGTGCCAGCAGCCGAAGGGCGGATGTCTATGAAAAACTGTTTTTT.

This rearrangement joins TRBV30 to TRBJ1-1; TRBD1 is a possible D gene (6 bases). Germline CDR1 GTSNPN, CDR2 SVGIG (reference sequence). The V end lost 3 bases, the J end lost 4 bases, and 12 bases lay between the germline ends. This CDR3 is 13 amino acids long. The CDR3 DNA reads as TGTGCCTGGAGACCGACAGGCGGCACTGAAGCTTTCTTT. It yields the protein CAWRPTGGTEAFF.

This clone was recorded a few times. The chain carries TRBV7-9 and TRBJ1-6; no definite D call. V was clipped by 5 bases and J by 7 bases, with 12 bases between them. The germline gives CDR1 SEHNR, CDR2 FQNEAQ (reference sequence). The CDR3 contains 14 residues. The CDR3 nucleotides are TGTGCCAGCAGCCCCGACCTGATCAATTCACCCCTCCACTTT. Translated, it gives CASSPDLINSPLHF.

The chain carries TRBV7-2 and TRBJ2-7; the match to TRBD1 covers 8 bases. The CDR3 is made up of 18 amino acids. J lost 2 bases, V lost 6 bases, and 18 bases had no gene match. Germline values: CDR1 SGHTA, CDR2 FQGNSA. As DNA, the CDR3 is TGTGCCAGCAGGAAACAAGCAGGGGGCGCGTATGCGACCTACGAGCAGTACTTC. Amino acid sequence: CASRKQAGGAYATYEQYF.

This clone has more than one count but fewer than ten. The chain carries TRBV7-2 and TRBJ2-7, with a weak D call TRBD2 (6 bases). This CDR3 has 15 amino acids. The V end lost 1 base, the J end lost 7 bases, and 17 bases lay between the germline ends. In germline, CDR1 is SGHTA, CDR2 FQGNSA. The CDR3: CASSLDTGGMGEQYV. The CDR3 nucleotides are TGTGCCAGCAGCTTAGATACAGGAGGGATGGGTGAGCAGTACGTC.

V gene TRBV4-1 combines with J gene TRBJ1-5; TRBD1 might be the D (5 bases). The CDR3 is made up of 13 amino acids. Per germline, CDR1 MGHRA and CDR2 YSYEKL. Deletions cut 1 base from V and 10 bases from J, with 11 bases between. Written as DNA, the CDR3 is TGCGCCAGCAGCCAAGGTTGGGGCGGCCCCCAGCATTTT. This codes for CASSQGWGGPQHF.

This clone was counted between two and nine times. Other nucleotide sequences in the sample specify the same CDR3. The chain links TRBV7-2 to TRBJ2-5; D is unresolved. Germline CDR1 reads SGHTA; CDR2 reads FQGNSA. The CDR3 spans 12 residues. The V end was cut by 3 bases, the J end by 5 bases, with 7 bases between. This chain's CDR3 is CASSFGRETQYF. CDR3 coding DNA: TGTGCCAGCAGCTTCGGCAGGGAGACCCAGTACTTC.

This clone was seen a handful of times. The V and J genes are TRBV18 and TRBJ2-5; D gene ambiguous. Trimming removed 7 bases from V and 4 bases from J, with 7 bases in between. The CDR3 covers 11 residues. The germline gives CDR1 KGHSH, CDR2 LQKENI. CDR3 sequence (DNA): TGTGCCAGCTGGTCGGCAGAGACCCAGTACTTC. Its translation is CASWSAETQYF.

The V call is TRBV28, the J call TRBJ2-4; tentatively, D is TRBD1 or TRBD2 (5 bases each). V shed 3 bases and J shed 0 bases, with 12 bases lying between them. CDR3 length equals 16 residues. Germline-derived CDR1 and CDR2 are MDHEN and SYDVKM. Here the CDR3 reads CASSFRDEGAKNIQYF. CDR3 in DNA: TGTGCCAGCAGTTTTAGGGACGAGGGAGCCAAAAACATTCAGTACTTC.

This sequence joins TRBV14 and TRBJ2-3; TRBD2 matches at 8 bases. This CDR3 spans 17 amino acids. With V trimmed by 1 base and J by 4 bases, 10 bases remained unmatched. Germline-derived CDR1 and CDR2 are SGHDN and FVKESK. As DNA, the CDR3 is TGTGCCAGCAGCCAAGCTGGAGCGGGAGTGCGATCAGATACGCAGTATTTT. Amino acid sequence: CASSQAGAGVRSDTQYF.

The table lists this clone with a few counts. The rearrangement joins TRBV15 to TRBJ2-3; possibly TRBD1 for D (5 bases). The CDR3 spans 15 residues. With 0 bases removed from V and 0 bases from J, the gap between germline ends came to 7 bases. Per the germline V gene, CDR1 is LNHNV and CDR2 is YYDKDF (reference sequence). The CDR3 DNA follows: TGTGCCACCAGCAGAGACAGGGTTAGCACAGATACGCAGTATTTT. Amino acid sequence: CATSRDRVSTDTQYF.

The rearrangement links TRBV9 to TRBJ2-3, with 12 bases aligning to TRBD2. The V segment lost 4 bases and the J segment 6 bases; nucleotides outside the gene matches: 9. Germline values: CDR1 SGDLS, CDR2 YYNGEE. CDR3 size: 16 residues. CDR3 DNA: TGTGCCAGCAGCCCCGGACTAGCGGGGAGTTCCGATACGCAGTATTTT. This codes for CASSPGLAGSSDTQYF.

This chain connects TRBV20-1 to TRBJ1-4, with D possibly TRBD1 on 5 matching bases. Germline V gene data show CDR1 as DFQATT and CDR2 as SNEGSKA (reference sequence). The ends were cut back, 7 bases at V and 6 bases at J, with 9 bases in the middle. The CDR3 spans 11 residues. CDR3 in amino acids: CSVRGDEKLFF. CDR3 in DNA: TGCAGTGTTAGGGGAGATGAAAAACTGTTTTTT.

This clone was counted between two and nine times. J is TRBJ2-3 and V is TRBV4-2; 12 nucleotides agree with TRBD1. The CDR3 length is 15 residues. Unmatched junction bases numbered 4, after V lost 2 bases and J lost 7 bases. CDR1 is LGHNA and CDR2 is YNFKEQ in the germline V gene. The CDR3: CASSQRDRGPYTQYF. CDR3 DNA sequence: TGTGCCAGCAGCCAACGGGACAGGGGGCCTTATACGCAGTATTTT.

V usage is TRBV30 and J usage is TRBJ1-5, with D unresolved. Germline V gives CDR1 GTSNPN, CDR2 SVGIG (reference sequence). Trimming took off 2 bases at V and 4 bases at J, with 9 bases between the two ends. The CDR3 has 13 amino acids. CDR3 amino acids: CAWSRQVNQPQHF. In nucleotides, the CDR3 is TGTGCCTGGAGTCGGCAGGTTAATCAGCCCCAGCATTTT.

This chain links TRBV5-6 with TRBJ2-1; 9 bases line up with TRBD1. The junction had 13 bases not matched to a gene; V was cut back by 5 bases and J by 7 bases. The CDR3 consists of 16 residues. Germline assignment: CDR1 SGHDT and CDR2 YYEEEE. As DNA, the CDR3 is TGTGCCAGCAGTTCAGGCGGGACAGGGACCTTGAATGAGCAGTTCTTC. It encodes CASSSGGTGTLNEQFF.

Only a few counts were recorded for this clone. This CDR3 reads CASRDRDRGRTGELFF. The CDR3 DNA follows: TGTGCCAGCAGGGACCGGGACAGAGGGAGAACCGGGGAGCTGTTTTTT. This sequence joins TRBV28 and TRBJ2-2, with TRBD1 matching over 7 bases. The trim removed 6 bases at V and 5 bases at J, leaving 12 bases unmatched. Per germline, CDR1 MDHEN and CDR2 SYDVKM. The CDR3 covers 16 residues.

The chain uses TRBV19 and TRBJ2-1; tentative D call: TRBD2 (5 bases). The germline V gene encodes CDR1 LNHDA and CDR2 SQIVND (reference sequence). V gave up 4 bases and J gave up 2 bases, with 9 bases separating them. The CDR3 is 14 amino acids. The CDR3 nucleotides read TGTGCCAGTAGTACGAGAGGGACCTACAATGAGCAGTTCTTC. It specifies CASSTRGTYNEQFF.

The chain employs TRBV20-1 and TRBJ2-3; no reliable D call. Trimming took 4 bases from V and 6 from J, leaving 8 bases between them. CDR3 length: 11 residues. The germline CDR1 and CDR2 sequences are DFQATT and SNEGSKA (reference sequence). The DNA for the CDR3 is TGCAGTGCTACCCCTAGGGATACGCAGTATTTT. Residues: CSATPRDTQYF.

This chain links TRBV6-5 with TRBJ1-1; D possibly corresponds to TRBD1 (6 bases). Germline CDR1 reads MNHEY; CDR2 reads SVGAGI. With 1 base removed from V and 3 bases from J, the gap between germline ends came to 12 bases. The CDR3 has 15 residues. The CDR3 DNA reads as TGTGCCAGCAGTTACTTCAGGGGAGTGGACACTGAAGCTTTCTTT. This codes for CASSYFRGVDTEAFF.

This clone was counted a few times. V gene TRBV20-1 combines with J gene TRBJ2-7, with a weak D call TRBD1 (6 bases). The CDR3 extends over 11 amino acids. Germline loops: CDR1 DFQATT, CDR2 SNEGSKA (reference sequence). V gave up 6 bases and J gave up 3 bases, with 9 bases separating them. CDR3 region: CSAGDNYEQYV. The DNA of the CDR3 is TGCAGTGCCGGGGACAACTACGAGCAGTACGTC.

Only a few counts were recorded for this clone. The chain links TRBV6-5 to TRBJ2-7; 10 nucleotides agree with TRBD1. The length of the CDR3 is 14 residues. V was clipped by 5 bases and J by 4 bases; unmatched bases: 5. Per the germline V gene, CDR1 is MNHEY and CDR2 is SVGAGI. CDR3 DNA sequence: TGTGCCAGCAGTCCCGACAGGGGGCTTTACGAGCAGTACTTC. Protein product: CASSPDRGLYEQYF.

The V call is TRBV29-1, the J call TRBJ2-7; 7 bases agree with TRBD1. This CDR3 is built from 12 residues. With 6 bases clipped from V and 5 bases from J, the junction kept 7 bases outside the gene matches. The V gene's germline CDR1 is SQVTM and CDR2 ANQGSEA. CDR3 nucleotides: TGCAGCGTCGCGTATACAGGGGACGAGCAGTACTTC. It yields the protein CSVAYTGDEQYF.

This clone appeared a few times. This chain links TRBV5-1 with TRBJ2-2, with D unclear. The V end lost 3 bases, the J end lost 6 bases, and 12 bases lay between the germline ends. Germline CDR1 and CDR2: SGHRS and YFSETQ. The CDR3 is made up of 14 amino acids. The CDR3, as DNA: TGCGCCAGCAGCTCGGGCCCTACCCCCGGGGAGCTGTTTTTT. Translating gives CASSSGPTPGELFF.

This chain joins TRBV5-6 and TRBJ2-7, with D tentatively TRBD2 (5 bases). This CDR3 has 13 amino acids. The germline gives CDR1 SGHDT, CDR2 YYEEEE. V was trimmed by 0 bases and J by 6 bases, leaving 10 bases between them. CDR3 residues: CASSLARVGEQYV. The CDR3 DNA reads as TGTGCCAGCAGCTTGGCGAGGGTGGGCGAGCAGTACGTC.